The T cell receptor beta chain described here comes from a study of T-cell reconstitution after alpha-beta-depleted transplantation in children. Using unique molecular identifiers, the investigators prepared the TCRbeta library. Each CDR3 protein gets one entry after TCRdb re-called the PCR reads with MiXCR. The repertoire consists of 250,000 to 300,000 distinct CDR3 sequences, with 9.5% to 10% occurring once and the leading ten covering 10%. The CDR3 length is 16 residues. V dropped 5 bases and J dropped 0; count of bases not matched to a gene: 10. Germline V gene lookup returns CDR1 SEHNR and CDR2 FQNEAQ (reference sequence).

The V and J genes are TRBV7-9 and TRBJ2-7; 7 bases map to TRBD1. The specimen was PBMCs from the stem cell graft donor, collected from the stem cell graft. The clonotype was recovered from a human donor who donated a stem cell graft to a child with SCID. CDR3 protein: CASSPQGTPSSYEQYF. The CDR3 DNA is TGTGCCAGCAGCCCACAGGGGACCCCAAGCTCCTACGAGCAGTACTTC.